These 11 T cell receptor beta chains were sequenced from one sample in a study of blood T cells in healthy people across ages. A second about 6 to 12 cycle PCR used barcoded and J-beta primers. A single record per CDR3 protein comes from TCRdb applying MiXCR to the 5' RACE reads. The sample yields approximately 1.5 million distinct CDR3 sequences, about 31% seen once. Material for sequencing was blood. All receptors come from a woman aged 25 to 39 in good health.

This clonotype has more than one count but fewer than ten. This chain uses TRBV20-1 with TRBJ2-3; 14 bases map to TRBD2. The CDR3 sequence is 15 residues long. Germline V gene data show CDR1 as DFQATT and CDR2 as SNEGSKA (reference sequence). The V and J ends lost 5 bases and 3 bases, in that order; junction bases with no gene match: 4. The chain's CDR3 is CSADGLAGGTDTQYF. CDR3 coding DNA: TGCAGTGCTGATGGACTAGCGGGGGGAACAGATACGCAGTATTTT.

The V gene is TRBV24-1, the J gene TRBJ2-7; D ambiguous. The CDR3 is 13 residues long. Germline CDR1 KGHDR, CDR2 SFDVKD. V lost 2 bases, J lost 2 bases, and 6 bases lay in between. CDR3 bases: TGTGCCACCAGTGATTCGGACGCCTACGAGCAGTACTTC. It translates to CATSDSDAYEQYF.

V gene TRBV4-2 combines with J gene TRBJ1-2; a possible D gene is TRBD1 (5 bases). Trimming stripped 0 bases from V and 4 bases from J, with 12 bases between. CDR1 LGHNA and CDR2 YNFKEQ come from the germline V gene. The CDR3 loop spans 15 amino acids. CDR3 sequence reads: CASSQDTGTVYGYTF. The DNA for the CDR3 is TGTGCCAGCAGCCAAGATACCGGGACGGTCTATGGCTACACCTTC.

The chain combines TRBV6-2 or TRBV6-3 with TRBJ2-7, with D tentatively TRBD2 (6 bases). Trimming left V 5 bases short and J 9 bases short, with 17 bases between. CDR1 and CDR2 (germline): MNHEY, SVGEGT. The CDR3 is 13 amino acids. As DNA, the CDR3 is TGTGCCAGCAGTCTACTAGCTAAAGCGGTGCAGTACTTC. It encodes CASSLLAKAVQYF.

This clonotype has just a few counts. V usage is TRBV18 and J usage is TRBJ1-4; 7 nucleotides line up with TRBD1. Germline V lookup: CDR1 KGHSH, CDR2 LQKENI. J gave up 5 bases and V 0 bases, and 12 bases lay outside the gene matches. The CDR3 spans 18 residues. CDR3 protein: CASSPPSSAGQRNEKLFF. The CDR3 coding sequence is TGTGCCAGCTCACCACCGTCGTCTGCGGGACAGCGGAATGAAAAACTGTTTTTT.

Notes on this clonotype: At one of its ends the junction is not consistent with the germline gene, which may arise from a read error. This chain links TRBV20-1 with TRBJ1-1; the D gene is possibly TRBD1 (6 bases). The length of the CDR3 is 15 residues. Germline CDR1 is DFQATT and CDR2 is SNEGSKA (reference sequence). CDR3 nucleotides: TGCAGTGCCAGGGAAGGCCGGGGATGGGACACTGGAGCTTTCTTT. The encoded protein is CSAREGRGWDTGAFF.

The CDR3 DNA sequence: TGTGCCAGCAGCTCAACGGGGGGGCGCCACAATGAGCAGTACTTC. Protein product: CASSSTGGRHNEQYF. The chain joins TRBV7-3 to TRBJ2-7; 8 positions agree with TRBD2. Germline V lookup: CDR1 SGHTA, CDR2 FQGTGA. J was trimmed by 7 bases and V by 4 bases; bases with no gene match: 12. The CDR3 contains 15 residues. Filled out from reference TRBV7-3 and TRBJ2-7, the complete variable domain reads GAGVSQTPSNKVTEKGKYVELRCDPISGHTALYWYRQSLGQGPEFLIYFQGTGAADDSGLPNDRFFAVRPEGSVSTLKIQRTERGDSAVYLCASSSTGGRHNEQYFGPGTRLTVT.

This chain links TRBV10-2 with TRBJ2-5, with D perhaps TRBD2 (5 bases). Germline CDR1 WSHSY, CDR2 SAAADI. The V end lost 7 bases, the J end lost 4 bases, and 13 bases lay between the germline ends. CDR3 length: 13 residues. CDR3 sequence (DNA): TGCGCCAGCAATCGGGGATACGGAGAGACCCAGTACTTC. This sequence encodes CASNRGYGETQYF.

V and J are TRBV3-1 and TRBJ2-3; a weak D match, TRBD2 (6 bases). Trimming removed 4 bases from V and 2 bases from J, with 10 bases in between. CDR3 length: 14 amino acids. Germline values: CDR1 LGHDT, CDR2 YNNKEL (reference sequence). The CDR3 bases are TGTGCCAGCAGCCCTAGCGTCGCCACAGATACGCAGTATTTT. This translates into CASSPSVATDTQYF.

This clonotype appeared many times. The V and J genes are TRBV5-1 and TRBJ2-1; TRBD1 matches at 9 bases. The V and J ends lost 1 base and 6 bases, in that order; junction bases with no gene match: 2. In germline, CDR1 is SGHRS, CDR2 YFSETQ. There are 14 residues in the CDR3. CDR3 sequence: CASSLRQGGNEQFF. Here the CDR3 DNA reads TGCGCCAGCAGCTTGCGACAGGGGGGCAATGAGCAGTTCTTC.

DNA of the CDR3: TGCGCCAGCAGTGCTGACAGAAACTACAATGAGCAGTTCTTC. This translates into CASSADRNYNEQFF. The V gene is TRBV10-2, the J gene TRBJ2-1, with a possible D match to TRBD1 (5 bases). This CDR3 is built from 14 residues. V lost 4 bases to trimming and J lost 3 bases, with 10 bases between them. Germline V gene lookup returns CDR1 WSHSY and CDR2 SAAADI.